A selection of T cell receptor beta chains follows, all from one sample in a study of T cells in Graves' hyperthyroidism and ophthalmopathy. TCRdb analysed the multiplex PCR reads with MiXCR anew, one entry per CDR3 protein. The sample carries under 750,000 distinct CDR3 sequences, about 17% recorded once. The sequencing sample was made of blood. These receptors came from a woman in her fifties or sixties with Graves' hyperthyroidism that later progressed to Graves' ophthalmopathy. Each CDR3 is given with its conserved first and last residue. A D gene is named only where the DNA matches it firmly. The size entry is marked missing in some rows and otherwise reads once, few, many or a size class.

size	J	V	D	DNA	CDR3
many	TRBJ2-7	TRBV7-8	NA	TGTGCCAGCAGCTTAGGGCTGCCAACTTACGAGCAGTACTTC	CASSLGLPTYEQYF
few	TRBJ2-3	TRBV7-9	NA	TGTGCCAGCAGCGAGGGACTCAACACAGATACGCAGTATTTT	CASSEGLNTDTQYF
few	TRBJ2-1	TRBV6-1	TRBD1	TGTGCCAGCAGTGACACGGGACAGAACTCCTACAATGAGCAGTTCTTC	CASSDTGQNSYNEQFF
few	TRBJ2-1	TRBV6-2/TRBV6-3	TRBD2	TGTGCCAGCATCCCCTCTCAGGGAGGGAATGAGCAGTTCTTC	CASIPSQGGNEQFF
many	TRBJ2-1	TRBV18	TRBD2	TGTGCCAGCTCACCACAGTCAGCGGGGGGGCGCAATGAGCAGTTCTTC	CASSPQSAGGRNEQFF
few	TRBJ2-1	TRBV29-1	TRBD1	TGCAGCGTTGGGTGGGACAGGGGGGTTTATGAGCAGTTCTTC	CSVGWDRGVYEQFF
many	TRBJ1-2	TRBV7-8	NA	TGTGCCAGCAGCCCGACCGACTGGGCTTGGTATGGCTACACCTTC	CASSPTDWAWYGYTF
many	TRBJ2-1	TRBV2	TRBD2	TGTGCCAGCAGTCCGGGACTAGCGGGGTTCAATGAGCAGTTCTTC	CASSPGLAGFNEQFF
many	TRBJ2-3	TRBV11-2	TRBD2	TGTGCCAGCAGCCCCTGGATAGCGGGGGGCACAGATACGCAGTATTTT	CASSPWIAGGTDTQYF
few	TRBJ2-1	TRBV10-3	NA	TGTGCCATCAGTCCGGCGAGCTCCTACAATGAGCAGTTCTTC	CAISPASSYNEQFF
NA	TRBJ2-1	TRBV27	NA	TGTGCCAGCAGTTTATTCGTGGAGAATGAGCAGTTCTTC	CASSLFVENEQFF
NA	TRBJ1-1	TRBV5-6	NA	TGTGCCAGCGGCTCTCTAGGGAACACTGAAGCTTTCTTT	CASGSLGNTEAFF
few	TRBJ2-7	TRBV10-3	NA	TGTGCCATCAGTGCAGGAGCGAGGCGATACTCCTACGAGCAGTACTTC	CAISAGARRYSYEQYF
many	TRBJ1-1	TRBV7-9	NA	TGTGCCAGCAGCTTAGGCCGGGCCGCGAACACTGAAGCTTTCTTT	CASSLGRAANTEAFF
many	TRBJ2-3	TRBV30	TRBD1	TGTGCCTGGGGACCGACAGGGTCTAGCACAGATACGCAGTATTTT	CAWGPTGSSTDTQYF
many	TRBJ2-5	TRBV11-2	TRBD2	TGTGCCAGCAGCAAAATGACGGCGAGCGGGGGGGCCACGGAGACCCAGTACTTC	CASSKMTASGGATETQYF
many	TRBJ1-2	TRBV5-1	NA	TGCGCCAGCAGCTTGGACAGGGTCTATGGCTACACCTTC	CASSLDRVYGYTF
many	TRBJ2-7	TRBV7-2	TRBD1	TGTGCCAGCAGCGGCTTAGAGGGGGCAGGGCGCGAGCAGTACTTC	CASSGLEGAGREQYF
NA	TRBJ2-7	TRBV29-1	NA	TGCAGCGTTGAATACGACGGGCCAGGGGTTCCCGAGCAGTACTTC	CSVEYDGPGVPEQYF
many	TRBJ2-1	TRBV5-1	TRBD1	TGCGCCAGCAGCCCCAGACAGGGGAACTACAATGAGCAGTTCTTC	CASSPRQGNYNEQFF
NA	TRBJ2-1	TRBV2	NA	TGTGCCAGCAGTGTAGGACGCTTAAATGAGCAGTTCTTC	CASSVGRLNEQFF